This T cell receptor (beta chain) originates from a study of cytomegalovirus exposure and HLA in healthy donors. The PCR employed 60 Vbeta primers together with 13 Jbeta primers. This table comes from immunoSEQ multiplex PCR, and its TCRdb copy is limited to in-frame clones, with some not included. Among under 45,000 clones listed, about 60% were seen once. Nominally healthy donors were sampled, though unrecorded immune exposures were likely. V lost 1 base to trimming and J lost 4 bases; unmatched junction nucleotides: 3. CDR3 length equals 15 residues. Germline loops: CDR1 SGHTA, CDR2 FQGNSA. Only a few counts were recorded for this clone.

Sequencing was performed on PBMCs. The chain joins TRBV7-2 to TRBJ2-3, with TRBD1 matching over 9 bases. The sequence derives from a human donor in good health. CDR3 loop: CASSLVGQGSDTQYF. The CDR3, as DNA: TGTGCCAGCAGCTTAGTGGGACAGGGTTCAGATACGCAGTATTTT.